This is a list of T cell receptor beta chains from one sample in a study of identical twins. TCRdb re-analysed the 5' RACE reads in MiXCR, keeping a single row per CDR3 protein. The profile shows about 200,000 distinct CDR3 sequences, 5.5% to 7.5% of them singletons. This sample also belongs to another study, concerning T cells expressing NK-cell markers.

The sample was CD8+ T cells sorted from blood. These receptor sequences come from a woman aged 18-29 years in good health. CDR3s include the opening cysteine and the closing phenylalanine or tryptophan. The order of the fields is J gene, V gene, CDR3 protein.

J gene: TRBJ2-1; V gene: TRBV6-5; CDR3 protein: CASSYSRSGAEQFF
J gene: TRBJ2-1; V gene: TRBV7-8; CDR3 protein: CASSFTATGDILNEQFF
J gene: TRBJ2-5; V gene: TRBV6-1; CDR3 protein: CASSARGAGVVETQYF
J gene: TRBJ1-2; V gene: TRBV16; CDR3 protein: CASSQSGQVYGYTF
J gene: TRBJ2-7; V gene: TRBV6-1; CDR3 protein: CASSEVGGSYEQYF
J gene: TRBJ2-1; V gene: TRBV29-1; CDR3 protein: CSGVGSTNEQFF
J gene: TRBJ2-1; V gene: TRBV12-3/TRBV12-4; CDR3 protein: CASTSGGYNEQFF
J gene: TRBJ2-2; V gene: TRBV19; CDR3 protein: CASSIVQLAGRIGGELFF
J gene: TRBJ2-3; V gene: TRBV25-1; CDR3 protein: CASSVQGLGADTQYF
J gene: TRBJ2-7; V gene: TRBV20-1; CDR3 protein: CSARDMDTSSRGSEQYF
J gene: TRBJ1-6; V gene: TRBV20-1; CDR3 protein: CSASRDREASPLHF
J gene: TRBJ2-3; V gene: TRBV6-1; CDR3 protein: CASRGGQYFCPGEQYF
J gene: TRBJ2-3; V gene: TRBV6-4; CDR3 protein: CASSDLDTQYF
J gene: TRBJ2-2; V gene: TRBV6-1; CDR3 protein: CASSGTSGIGELFF
J gene: TRBJ2-1; V gene: TRBV7-2; CDR3 protein: CASPVLAGGNEQFF
J gene: TRBJ2-1; V gene: TRBV20-1; CDR3 protein: CSARGDRRGDFNEQFF
J gene: TRBJ2-3; V gene: TRBV7-6; CDR3 protein: CASSDQPNTYTDTQYF
J gene: TRBJ2-6; V gene: TRBV9; CDR3 protein: CASSPGSLAGVASGANVLTF
J gene: TRBJ2-3; V gene: TRBV9; CDR3 protein: CASRDSYTDTQYF
J gene: TRBJ2-2; V gene: TRBV7-9; CDR3 protein: CASSLSSGSNTGELFF
J gene: TRBJ1-1; V gene: TRBV27; CDR3 protein: CASSLSGTGLLMNTEAFF
J gene: TRBJ1-5; V gene: TRBV7-6; CDR3 protein: CASSLEFFQELSNQPQHF
J gene: TRBJ2-3; V gene: TRBV7-9; CDR3 protein: CASSSSRGKTDTQYF
J gene: TRBJ2-7; V gene: TRBV2; CDR3 protein: CASSEQLAGGYYEQYF
J gene: TRBJ2-2; V gene: TRBV20-1; CDR3 protein: CSAREGLAVNTGELFF
J gene: TRBJ2-5; V gene: TRBV27; CDR3 protein: CASSLGSGGRETQYF
J gene: TRBJ1-2; V gene: TRBV7-6; CDR3 protein: CASSLDRSGDRGYTF
J gene: TRBJ2-7; V gene: TRBV10-3; CDR3 protein: CAIKDPDREYEQYF
J gene: TRBJ2-1; V gene: TRBV7-6; CDR3 protein: CASSLIHQGREANNEQFF
J gene: TRBJ2-1; V gene: TRBV9; CDR3 protein: CASSDRDFAISHEQFF
J gene: TRBJ2-7; V gene: TRBV7-2; CDR3 protein: CASSLGPPSSYEQYF
J gene: TRBJ2-7; V gene: TRBV15; CDR3 protein: CATSTPGQGAREQYF
J gene: TRBJ2-3; V gene: TRBV18; CDR3 protein: CASSPRAVSSTDTQYF
J gene: TRBJ2-7; V gene: TRBV19; CDR3 protein: CASSSGTGGLYEQYF
J gene: TRBJ1-2; V gene: TRBV19; CDR3 protein: CASSYGQTPNYGYTF
J gene: TRBJ2-7; V gene: TRBV12-3/TRBV12-4; CDR3 protein: CASSSSGRTPSYEQYF
J gene: TRBJ2-2; V gene: TRBV12-3/TRBV12-4; CDR3 protein: CASRWGPGELFF